Here is one T cell receptor beta chain with its context. Its antigen remains unidentified. These data come from a study of cytomegalovirus exposure and HLA in healthy donors. Overall study: Previous work identified 90 million to 130 million unique TCR beta sequences from roughly 170 million T cells. Out of a few hundred genotyped donors, roughly 80% belonged to the Caucasian-associated ancestry cluster. Broader study findings: With later analysis, a missense DCLRE1C variant became linked to TCR beta V- and J-gene trimming.

Healthy bone marrow donors made up the donor group. Primers for the PCR totalled 60 Vbeta and 13 Jbeta. The repertoire was sequenced with immunoSEQ multiplex PCR; TCRdb's copy has only in-frame clones and lacks some. The sample comprises 120,000 or so clones, 80% of which are singletons, and roughly 3% rests with the top ten. CDR1 and CDR2 from the germline V gene are SGHKS and YYEKEE (reference sequence). Trimming took 0 bases from V and 11 from J, leaving 15 bases between them. The CDR3 is 14 amino acids. This TCR derives from a male donor in good health and CMV-seronegative. The sequenced sample was PBMCs. The chain carries TRBV5-5 and TRBJ2-4, with a weak D call TRBD2 (6 bases). The CDR3, as DNA: TGTGCCAGCAGCTTGGAATTCGTGGGGGGATTTCAGTACTTC. Translating it yields CASSLEFVGGFQYF.